The next 21 T cell receptor beta chains were all read from a single sample in a study of T-cell reconstitution after alpha-beta-depleted transplantation in children. During its preparation, the TCRbeta library received unique molecular identifiers. In TCRdb, the PCR reads were re-called with MiXCR into one record per CDR3 protein. Found here are about 340,000 distinct CDR3 sequences, 10% to 15% of them singletons; the top ten hold over 3.5%. The starting material was PBMCs, obtained from the stem cell graft. The receptors were sampled from a human donor who donated a stem cell graft to a child with Fanconi anemia.

This clonotype was seen more than once but under ten times. The chain recombines TRBV6-1 with TRBJ2-2; D not certain. Germline V gives CDR1 MNHNS, CDR2 SASEGT. This CDR3 contains 13 residues. V lost 10 bases and J 1 base, leaving 10 bases between the germline ends. CDR3 nucleotides: TGTGCCACCGGATGGGGGAACACCGGGGAGCTGTTTTTT. Its translation is CATGWGNTGELFF.

The V gene is TRBV12-3 or TRBV12-4, the J gene TRBJ1-2; 7 positions agree with TRBD1. The CDR3 sequence is 13 residues long. The J segment lost 5 bases and the V segment lost 5 bases, leaving 5 bases of the junction unmatched. CDR3 amino acids: CASSPGTEYGYTF. The CDR3 coding sequence is TGTGCCAGCAGTCCCGGGACAGAGTATGGCTACACCTTC.

V gene TRBV7-2 combines with J gene TRBJ1-5; perhaps TRBD1 as D (6 bases). V lost 5 bases, J lost 3 bases, and 11 bases lay in between. The CDR3 has 14 amino acids. Per the germline V gene, CDR1 is SGHTA and CDR2 is FQGNSA. The CDR3 reads CASSPRGANQPQHF. The CDR3, as DNA: TGTGCCAGCAGCCCCAGGGGTGCCAATCAGCCCCAGCATTTT. Full variable domain (missing parts from reference TRBV7-2 and TRBJ1-5): GAGVSQSPSNKVTEKGKDVELRCDPISGHTALYWYRQSLGQGLEFLIYFQGNSAPDKSGLPSDRFSAERTGGSVSTLTIQRTQQEDSAVYLCASSPRGANQPQHFGDGTRLSIL.

As for this clonotype: Just one base apart from a much larger clone, this may be a read error. V gene TRBV7-2 combines with J gene TRBJ2-5, with D uncertain. CDR1 and CDR2 from the germline V gene are SGHTA and FQGNSA. V lost 2 bases and J 6 bases, leaving 19 bases between the germline ends. This CDR3 region has 16 residues. CDR3 in amino acids: CASSLSGSPKVKTQYF. The DNA for the CDR3 is TGTGCCAGCAGCTTATCAGGTTCTCCTAAGGTGAAGACCCAGTACTTC.

The V call is TRBV10-3, the J call TRBJ2-7; D may correspond to TRBD1 or TRBD2 (5 bases each). V shed 7 bases and J shed 4 bases, with 14 bases lying between them. Germline CDR1 ENHRY, CDR2 SYGVKD. The CDR3 covers 13 residues. For the CDR3, the DNA is TGTGCCATCAAGACCGGGGCTACTTACGAGCAGTACTTC. Residues: CAIKTGATYEQYF.

This clonotype was found a few times. This chain uses TRBV12-3 or TRBV12-4 with TRBJ2-3; unclear D gene. V lost 8 bases and J lost 2, with 23 bases in between. CDR3 size: 17 residues. The CDR3 protein is CASGRSLRTEATDTQYF. The CDR3 DNA is TGTGCCAGCGGCCGGTCATTAAGAACCGAAGCCACAGATACGCAGTATTTT.

V usage is TRBV29-1 and J usage is TRBJ2-5; D gene ambiguous. V shed 1 base and J shed 5 bases, with 11 bases lying between them. The CDR3 runs to 13 residues. Per germline, CDR1 SQVTM and CDR2 ANQGSEA. The CDR3 coding sequence is TGCAGCGTTGAAGGGGTTGGACGGGAGACCCAGTACTTC. Translation: CSVEGVGRETQYF.

This chain connects TRBV6-5 to TRBJ1-1; no clear D gene. Germline loops: CDR1 MNHEY, CDR2 SVGAGI. V shed 5 bases and J shed 5 bases, with 12 bases lying between them. The CDR3 totals 13 residues. The CDR3 nucleotides are TGTGCCAGCAGTCACCCTACTATGACTGAAGCTTTCTTT. It encodes CASSHPTMTEAFF.

This clonotype was counted a few times. The CDR3 reads CASSTTGHYEQYV. The CDR3 coding sequence is TGCGCCAGCAGTACGACAGGTCACTACGAGCAGTACGTC. The gene calls are TRBV10-2 and TRBJ2-7; perhaps TRBD1 as D (6 bases). V was clipped by 5 bases and J by 3 bases, with 11 bases between them. Germline V gene sequence: CDR1 WSHSY, CDR2 SAAADI. This CDR3 has 13 residues.

This clonotype was recorded at least ten times. The chain uses TRBV9 and TRBJ2-3; D not certain. Trimming took 0 bases from V and 2 from J, leaving 16 bases between them. The CDR3 consists of 17 residues. The germline CDR1 and CDR2 sequences are SGDLS and YYNGEE. CDR3 DNA sequence: TGTGCCAGCAGCGTAGCAGGTTTGGGGTTGAACACAGATACGCAGTATTTT. Translating it yields CASSVAGLGLNTDTQYF.

This clonotype has a handful of counts. The J gene is TRBJ1-1, the V gene TRBV6-5, with D perhaps TRBD1 (5 bases). Germline V CDR1 and CDR2: MNHEY, SVGAGI. This CDR3 has 15 amino acids. V lost 2 bases and J lost 8, with 18 bases in between. The CDR3 protein is CASSYLGQGGWEAFF. CDR3 DNA: TGTGCCAGCAGTTACCTGGGGCAGGGTGGATGGGAAGCTTTCTTT.

The V gene is TRBV5-1, the J gene TRBJ1-3, with a weak D call TRBD1 (6 bases). The germline CDR1 and CDR2 sequences are SGHRS and YFSETQ. This CDR3 region has 15 residues. Trimming removed 4 bases from V and 2 bases from J, with 13 bases in between. The CDR3: CASSVRGDAGNTIYF. The CDR3 DNA reads TGCGCCAGCAGCGTGAGGGGGGACGCTGGAAACACCATATATTTT.

In its sample, this clonotype was seen many times. The V gene is TRBV28, the J gene TRBJ1-6, with D possibly TRBD1 on 5 matching bases. The CDR3 runs to 13 residues. The germline gives CDR1 MDHEN, CDR2 SYDVKM. Trimming pared 8 bases from V and 14 bases from J, leaving 19 bases between. CDR3 residues: CASGITGQVSLHF. The CDR3 DNA reads TGTGCCAGCGGGATTACAGGCCAGGTGTCCCTCCACTTT.

The chain uses TRBV10-1 and TRBJ2-5; 12 bases fit TRBD1. The CDR3 length is 15 residues. Trimming at V came to 3 bases and at J to 6 bases, leaving 5 bases not matched to a gene. Germline V gene data show CDR1 as WNHNN and CDR2 as SYGVQD (reference sequence). Written as DNA, the CDR3 is TGCGCCAGCAGTGAAGGGACAGGGGGCGCAAAGACCCAGTACTTC. Translating gives CASSEGTGGAKTQYF.

Ten or more counts support this clonotype. V is TRBV5-1 and J is TRBJ2-7; D perhaps matches TRBD2 (6 bases). Trimming left V 4 bases short and J 3 bases short, with 17 bases between. This CDR3 has 15 residues. CDR1 and CDR2 (germline): SGHRS, YFSETQ. CDR3 amino acids: CASSPGVTVLYEQYF. CDR3 DNA sequence: TGCGCCAGCAGCCCGGGGGTGACAGTTCTCTACGAGCAGTACTTC.

This clonotype was seen more than once but under ten times. The chain links TRBV6-2 or TRBV6-3 to TRBJ1-5; D not resolved. Germline CDR1 is MNHEY and CDR2 is SVGEGT. Trimming shortened V by 0 bases and J by 3 bases, and 6 bases separated the two germline ends. This CDR3 has 14 residues. The CDR3 reads CASSYSEVNQPQHF. DNA of the CDR3: TGTGCCAGCAGTTACTCCGAGGTCAATCAGCCCCAGCATTTT.

This clonotype was picked up many times. The gene calls are TRBV20-1 and TRBJ1-5; D is unclear. CDR3 length: 14 amino acids. V was pared by 5 bases and J by 4 bases, with 15 bases between. Germline CDR1 and CDR2: DFQATT and SNEGSKA (reference sequence). CDR3 loop: CSASRSAPNQPQHF. The CDR3, as DNA: TGCAGTGCTTCCCGGTCCGCCCCAAATCAGCCCCAGCATTTT.

This clonotype was seen more than once but under ten times. V and J are TRBV7-6 and TRBJ2-1, with 7 positions matching TRBD2. V shed 4 bases, J shed 7 bases, and the junction held 1 base outside the gene matches. The CDR3 is 12 residues long. Germline V gives CDR1 SGHVS, CDR2 FNYEAQ. The DNA for the CDR3 is TGTGCCAGCAGCTGGGGGGGTAATGAGCAGTTCTTC. This encodes CASSWGGNEQFF.

This clonotype came up a few times. This rearrangement joins TRBV5-8 to TRBJ2-7; 9 bases fit TRBD1. This CDR3 has 15 amino acids. Germline assignment: CDR1 SGHTS and CDR2 YDEGEE. With 1 base clipped from V and 2 bases from J, the junction kept 4 bases outside the gene matches. For the CDR3, the DNA is TGTGCCAGCAGCTTGCGGTGGGACAGGGCCTACGAGCAGTACTTC. This encodes CASSLRWDRAYEQYF.

This clonotype was observed many times. This sequence joins TRBV5-1 and TRBJ2-7; 9 bases line up with TRBD1. The ends lost 4 bases at V and 6 bases at J; junction bases unmatched: 5. The CDR3 is 13 amino acids. Germline CDR1 SGHRS, CDR2 YFSETQ. The CDR3 sequence: CASSIGQGSEQYF. Written as DNA, the CDR3 is TGCGCCAGCAGCATCGGACAGGGGAGCGAGCAGTACTTC.

This clonotype was seen more than once but under ten times. V usage is TRBV13 and J usage is TRBJ2-5; D may be TRBD2 (6 bases). Germline-derived CDR1 and CDR2 are PRHDT and FYEKMQ (reference sequence). The CDR3 is 14 residues long. Between the trimmed V and J ends, which lost 5 bases and 5 bases, there was a span of 15 bases. The CDR3 DNA is TGTGCCAGCAGCGGTCGACATGGGAGGGAGACCCAGTACTTC. Protein product: CASSGRHGRETQYF. Full variable domain (remainder filled in from reference TRBV13 and TRBJ2-5): AAGVIQSPRHLIKEKRETATLKCYPIPRHDTVYWYQQGPGQDPQFLISFYEKMQSDKGSIPDRFSAQQFSDYHSELNMSSLELGDSALYFCASSGRHGRETQYFGPGTRLLVL.